This entry lists 28 T cell receptor beta chains sequenced from one sample in a study of blood T cell repertoires in COVID-19. Assay: immunoSEQ multiplex PCR; the TCRdb copy retains only in-frame clones and omits some. Of hundreds of thousands of clones detected, 80% to 90% appear once; the ten largest clones hold roughly 14%. The specimen was peripheral blood. The receptor source for this set is a woman aged 70-85 years with COVID-19, enrolled during active disease.

The V call is TRBV13, the J call TRBJ1-2; no clear D. There are 13 residues in the CDR3. The germline V and J ends were trimmed by 3 bases and 5 bases, with 10 bases remaining between them. CDR1 and CDR2 from the germline V gene are PRHDT and FYEKMQ (reference sequence). The CDR3 DNA reads as TGTGCCAGCAGCTTTGGGCGAGTTTATGGCTACACCTTC. Translating gives CASSFGRVYGYTF.

This chain links TRBV11-2 with TRBJ1-2; 10 bases align to TRBD1. Losses at the gene ends were 1 base for V and 5 bases for J; bases not matched to a gene: 4. There are 15 residues in the CDR3. Germline lookup yields CDR1 SGHAT and CDR2 FQNNGV. The CDR3 is CASSLGQGAGYGYTF. The CDR3 bases are TGTGCCAGCAGCTTAGGACAGGGGGCAGGTTATGGCTACACCTTC.

The chain links TRBV19 to TRBJ1-5; D is unresolved. CDR1 and CDR2 (germline): LNHDA, SQIVND (reference sequence). This CDR3 is built from 13 residues. The V end was cut by 3 bases, the J end by 4 bases, with 7 bases between. The CDR3 loop is CASSMERNQPQHF. The CDR3 bases are TGTGCCAGTAGTATGGAGCGAAATCAGCCCCAGCATTTT.

The V call is TRBV14, the J call TRBJ1-2; a weak D match, TRBD1 (6 bases). The CDR3 contains 13 residues. CDR1 and CDR2 from the germline V gene are SGHDN and FVKESK. Trimming removed 4 bases at V and 4 bases at J, with 10 bases between. Written as DNA, the CDR3 is TGTGCCAGCAGCCTGAGGGGGGGCTATGGCTACACCTTC. Encoded protein: CASSLRGGYGYTF.

This clone was seen once. V usage is TRBV5-1 and J usage is TRBJ2-3, with a possible D match to TRBD2 (7 bases). This CDR3 is 16 amino acids long. CDR1 is SGHRS, CDR2 YFSETQ, per germline. V was cut by 4 bases and J by 2 bases, with 17 bases left in between. CDR3 bases: TGCGCCAGCAGCCCGGGGGAGGGGGGTCCCACAGATACGCAGTATTTT. It translates to CASSPGEGGPTDTQYF. The complete variable domain, with remaining parts taken from reference TRBV5-1 and TRBJ2-3, reads KAGVTQTPRYLIKTRGQQVTLSCSPISGHRSVSWYQQTPGQGLQFLFEYFSETQRNKGNFPGRFSGRQFSNSRSEMNVSTLELGDSALYLCASSPGEGGPTDTQYFGPGTRLTVL.

This chain connects TRBV18 to TRBJ2-3, with TRBD2 matching 12 bases. The CDR3 loop spans 17 amino acids. Unmatched junction bases numbered 6, after V lost 4 bases and J lost 1 base. Per the germline V gene, CDR1 is KGHSH and CDR2 is LQKENI. The CDR3 loop reads CASSLLLAGGRTDTQYF. DNA of the CDR3: TGTGCCAGCTCACTCTTACTAGCGGGGGGCCGCACAGATACGCAGTATTTT.

V is TRBV24-1 and J is TRBJ2-2; D is possibly TRBD1 (6 bases). The germline CDR1 and CDR2 sequences are KGHDR and SFDVKD. Trimming stripped 12 bases from V and 4 bases from J, with 8 bases between. The CDR3 extends over 11 amino acids. CDR3 sequence reads: CAVRGTGELFF. DNA for the CDR3: TGTGCCGTCAGGGGCACCGGGGAGCTGTTTTTT.

This chain joins TRBV7-9 and TRBJ2-7; perhaps TRBD1 as D (6 bases). The CDR3 runs to 16 residues. From germline, CDR1 is SEHNR and CDR2 FQNEAQ (reference sequence). V was shortened by 2 bases and J by 1 base, with 15 bases between the two germline ends. CDR3 protein: CASSLWGRQESYEQYF. The CDR3, as DNA: TGTGCCAGCAGCTTATGGGGTCGACAGGAATCCTACGAGCAGTACTTC.

V and J are TRBV30 and TRBJ1-2; D not certain. The V end was cut by 1 base, the J end by 8 bases, with 23 bases between. The CDR3 is made up of 16 amino acids. Germline V gene sequence: CDR1 GTSNPN, CDR2 SVGIG (reference sequence). The CDR3 DNA sequence: TGTGCCTGGAGTGGGGCCTATTCAACGGCCCTTTACGGCTACACCTTC. It specifies CAWSGAYSTALYGYTF.

The J gene is TRBJ2-4, the V gene TRBV19; D ambiguous. There are 13 residues in the CDR3. Germline V gene sequence: CDR1 LNHDA, CDR2 SQIVND (reference sequence). V shed 5 bases and J shed 6 bases, with 11 bases lying between them. The CDR3 DNA follows: TGTGCCAGTAGTCCAGAAATCGTAAACATTCAGTACTTC. Translated: CASSPEIVNIQYF.

This rearrangement joins TRBV10-2 to TRBJ2-1, with TRBD1 as a possible D gene (5 bases). The CDR3 length is 15 residues. Germline V gene lookup returns CDR1 WSHSY and CDR2 SAAADI. With 4 bases removed from V and 2 bases from J, the gap between germline ends came to 12 bases. CDR3 in amino acids: CASSGTPGTYNEQFF. CDR3 in DNA: TGCGCCAGCAGTGGAACTCCAGGGACCTACAATGAGCAGTTCTTC.

The chain combines TRBV28 with TRBJ1-2; 10 bases match TRBD1. The V and J ends lost 3 bases and 4 bases, in that order; junction bases with no gene match: 11. The CDR3 loop spans 17 amino acids. Germline V gives CDR1 MDHEN, CDR2 SYDVKM. The CDR3, as DNA: TGTGCCAGCAGTTTTATCAGGCAGACAGGGGGCGGCTATGGCTACACCTTC. It encodes CASSFIRQTGGGYGYTF.

V is TRBV11-3 and J is TRBJ2-3; 15 nucleotides match TRBD2. This CDR3 is 16 amino acids long. CDR1 is SGHNT, CDR2 YENEEA, per germline. The V segment lost 4 bases and the J segment 6 bases; nucleotides outside the gene matches: 5. The chain's CDR3 is CASSSRTSGGADTQYF. The CDR3 DNA reads TGTGCCAGCAGCTCCCGGACTAGCGGGGGGGCTGATACGCAGTATTTT. The entire variable domain, with the rest obtained from reference TRBV11-3 and TRBJ2-3, is as follows: EAGVVQSPRYKIIEKKQPVAFWCNPISGHNTLYWYLQNLGQGPELLIRYENEEAVDDSQLPKDRFSAERLKGVDSTLKIQPAELGDSAVYLCASSSRTSGGADTQYFGPGTRLTVL.

The chain links TRBV7-6 to TRBJ2-2; the match to TRBD1 covers 12 bases. The CDR3 loop spans 15 amino acids. With 6 bases clipped from V and 7 bases from J, the junction kept 6 bases outside the gene matches. CDR1 and CDR2 from the germline V gene are SGHVS and FNYEAQ. DNA of the CDR3: TGTGCCAGCAGTTCCGGGGACAGGGGGCTCGGGGAGCTGTTTTTT. This codes for CASSSGDRGLGELFF. Looking up the rest from reference TRBV7-6 and TRBJ2-2 gives the full variable domain: GAGVSQSPRYKVTKRGQDVALRCDPISGHVSLYWYRQALGQGPEFLTYFNYEAQQDKSGLPNDRFSAERPEGSISTLTIQRTEQRDSAMYRCASSSGDRGLGELFFGEGSRLTVL.

V gene TRBV24-1 combines with J gene TRBJ2-3, with D perhaps matching TRBD2 (5 bases). The germline gives CDR1 KGHDR, CDR2 SFDVKD. CDR3 length: 16 residues. Deletions cut 4 bases from V and 4 bases from J, with 17 bases between. The CDR3 region is CATSERGLVLSDTQYF. The DNA of the CDR3 is TGTGCCACCAGTGAACGAGGGCTAGTATTATCAGATACGCAGTATTTT.

The DNA of the CDR3 is TGTGCCAGCAGAGGTGGACTGGATGGCACGCAGTATTTT. As protein: CASRGGLDGTQYF. This rearrangement joins TRBV2 to TRBJ2-3, with D maybe TRBD2 (5 bases). V lost 6 bases to trimming and J lost 9 bases, with 16 bases between them. CDR3 length: 13 residues. Germline CDR1 is SNHLY and CDR2 is FYNNEI.

The gene calls are TRBV29-1 and TRBJ2-1, with 15 nucleotides matching TRBD2. The CDR3 consists of 17 residues. J lost 7 bases, V lost 3 bases, and 10 bases had no gene match. The germline V gene encodes CDR1 SQVTM and CDR2 ANQGSEA. For the CDR3, the DNA is TGCAGCGTTGACTTGTGGACTAGCGGGGGGGAACTGAATGAGCAGTTCTTC. Protein sequence: CSVDLWTSGGELNEQFF.

This rearrangement joins TRBV19 to TRBJ1-2; no reliable D call. CDR1 and CDR2 (germline): LNHDA, SQIVND (reference sequence). CDR3 length: 15 amino acids. Trimming left V 3 bases short and J 1 base short, with 12 bases between. Here the CDR3 DNA reads TGTGCCAGTAGTATGTCTGCCAGTGTTAACTATGGCTACACCTTC. Protein product: CASSMSASVNYGYTF.

This clone was recorded once. The rearrangement uses TRBV14 and TRBJ1-4; no clear D gene. V was shortened by 5 bases and J by 8 bases, with 9 bases between the two germline ends. Germline V CDR1 and CDR2: SGHDN, FVKESK. There are 12 residues in the CDR3. The CDR3: CASSAGREKLFF. The CDR3 coding sequence is TGTGCCAGCAGCGCCGGGAGGGAAAAACTGTTTTTT.

The rearrangement links TRBV18 to TRBJ2-7; 9 nucleotides agree with TRBD1. CDR1 is KGHSH and CDR2 is LQKENI in the germline V gene. Losses at the gene ends were 2 bases for V and 7 bases for J; bases not matched to a gene: 9. The CDR3 totals 15 residues. The CDR3 region has the DNA TGTGCCAGCTCACCAGGGACAGGGACGCTCAGGGAGCAGTACTTC. Translation: CASSPGTGTLREQYF.

The rearrangement uses TRBV4-2 and TRBJ2-7; 8 nucleotides agree with TRBD1. Per the germline V gene, CDR1 is LGHNA and CDR2 is YNFKEQ. The CDR3 is 15 amino acids. The V segment lost 1 base and the J segment 6 bases; nucleotides outside the gene matches: 8. The CDR3 nucleotides are TGTGCCAGCAGCCAAGTCGGGCGGACAGGGCCCGAGCAGTACTTC. This encodes CASSQVGRTGPEQYF.

V and J are TRBV6-5 and TRBJ2-1; D possibly corresponds to TRBD1 (7 bases). V was cut by 7 bases and J by 8 bases, with 18 bases left in between. CDR1 MNHEY and CDR2 SVGAGI come from the germline V gene. The CDR3 has 14 residues. CDR3 region: CASTGGGLTDEQFF. In DNA form, the CDR3 reads TGTGCCAGCACAGGAGGGGGCTTAACGGATGAGCAGTTCTTC.

V gene TRBV5-6 combines with J gene TRBJ1-2, with a weak D call TRBD1 (6 bases). The V and J ends lost 0 bases and 7 bases respectively, with 13 bases between them. This CDR3 contains 14 residues. From germline, CDR1 is SGHDT and CDR2 YYEEEE. CDR3 amino acids: CASSLEGTSGGYTF. CDR3 DNA: TGTGCCAGCAGCTTGGAGGGGACAAGTGGTGGCTACACCTTC.

This chain joins TRBV5-8 and TRBJ1-2, with D unclear. CDR1 is SGHTS, CDR2 YDEGEE, per germline. The ends were cut back, 1 base at V and 3 bases at J, with 4 bases in the middle. The CDR3 contains 12 residues. CDR3 in DNA: TGTGCCAGCAGCTTGAGAGACTATGGCTACACCTTC. It specifies CASSLRDYGYTF.

J is TRBJ1-6 and V is TRBV2; 7 bases match TRBD1. V was clipped by 6 bases and J by 8 bases; unmatched bases: 4. Germline V gene sequence: CDR1 SNHLY, CDR2 FYNNEI. The CDR3 is 13 amino acids. CDR3 protein: CASRIQGDSPLHF. In nucleotides, the CDR3 is TGTGCCAGCAGAATCCAGGGGGATTCACCCCTCCACTTT.

The chain couples TRBV6-1 to TRBJ2-7; D is perhaps TRBD2 (5 bases). V lost 0 bases and J lost 2, with 11 bases in between. Germline V lookup: CDR1 MNHNS, CDR2 SASEGT. The CDR3 is 15 residues long. CDR3 sequence: CASSEALPSPYEQYF. Written as DNA, the CDR3 is TGTGCCAGCAGTGAAGCGCTTCCTAGCCCCTACGAGCAGTACTTC.

The gene calls are TRBV24-1 and TRBJ2-6, with 9 positions matching TRBD1. Germline V lookup: CDR1 KGHDR, CDR2 SFDVKD. The CDR3 length is 18 residues. J lost 0 bases, V lost 3 bases, and 5 bases had no gene match. The CDR3 sequence: CATSDTTGGSSGANVLTF. CDR3 DNA: TGTGCCACCAGTGATACGACAGGGGGGAGCTCTGGGGCCAACGTCCTGACTTTC.

This chain uses TRBV5-8 with TRBJ1-1; D gene ambiguous. Trimming shortened V by 4 bases and J by 5 bases, and 15 bases separated the two germline ends. The germline gives CDR1 SGHTS, CDR2 YDEGEE. This CDR3 has 14 amino acids. The CDR3 nucleotides read TGTGCCAGCAGCAGCCCACGGGGAGGGACTGAAGCTTTCTTT. Its translation is CASSSPRGGTEAFF.